This T cell receptor (beta chain) was retrieved from a study of blood T cells in healthy people across ages. General study points: The authors considered diversity estimates from one million T cells to be underestimates. Among long-lived donors, naive CD4+ cells were more numerous and diversity higher than in aged donors.

Donation came from healthy Caucasian individuals in Russia who were aged 6 to 90. Each sample provided at least 5 micrograms of extracted total RNA. The sample holds a few counts of this clonotype. The antigen remains undetermined. A second PCR, run for about 7 to 11 cycles, used a sample-barcoded 5' primer plus a J-beta primer mix. One entry per CDR3 protein, called by TCRdb with MiXCR from the 5' RACE reads. Here the sample spans some 1.4 million distinct CDR3 sequences, approximately 38% being singletons. Sequenced material: blood. This receptor was taken from a woman between 18 and 29 years old in good health.

The CDR3, as DNA: TGTGCCAGCAGCGGAACCGGGACAAGAGCCTACGAGCAGTACTTC. Amino acid sequence: CASSGTGTRAYEQYF. The chain has TRBV12-3 or TRBV12-4 and TRBJ2-7, with D possibly being TRBD1 (6 bases). V lost 6 bases to trimming and J lost 2 bases, with 17 bases between them. The CDR3 consists of 15 residues.